This entry lists 12 T cell receptor beta chains sequenced from one sample in a study of blood T cell repertoires in COVID-19. The repertoire was sequenced with immunoSEQ multiplex PCR; TCRdb's copy has only in-frame clones and lacks some. The sample carries a few hundred thousand clones, 70% to 90% recorded once. Input material: peripheral blood. All receptors come from a woman between 18 and 29 years old who had recovered from COVID-19.

V is TRBV4-1 and J is TRBJ2-2; 7 nucleotides match TRBD2. This CDR3 is built from 17 residues. The germline V gene encodes CDR1 MGHRA and CDR2 YSYEKL. With 2 bases clipped from V and 0 bases from J, the junction kept 6 bases outside the gene matches. CDR3 sequence (DNA): TGCGCCAGCAGCCAATGGACTAGAAGTTCGAACACCGGGGAGCTGTTTTTT. Translated: CASSQWTRSSNTGELFF.

This chain uses TRBV12-3 or TRBV12-4 with TRBJ2-1; D may be TRBD1 (6 bases). The V gene lost 6 bases and the J gene lost 10 bases, with 13 bases spanning the gap. The CDR3 has 12 amino acids. CDR3 sequence (DNA): TGTGCCAGCAGAAACACCGGGACAGAGCAGTTCTTC. It yields the protein CASRNTGTEQFF.

Here the CDR3 DNA reads TGCAGCGTTCTGATGGTCAGGGGCTCCTACGAGCAGTACTTC. This gives the protein CSVLMVRGSYEQYF. This chain links TRBV29-1 with TRBJ2-7, with TRBD1 as a possible D gene (6 bases). Germline CDR1 reads SQVTM; CDR2 reads ANQGSEA. The V gene lost 5 bases and the J gene lost 0 bases, with 14 bases spanning the gap. The CDR3 is made up of 14 amino acids.

The CDR3 DNA reads TGTGCCAGCAGCTTAGAACTAGGGGAGACCCAGTACTTC. Its protein product is CASSLELGETQYF. The chain links TRBV7-9 to TRBJ2-5; TRBD2 is a possible D gene (5 bases). The germline gives CDR1 SEHNR, CDR2 FQNEAQ (reference sequence). The CDR3 has 13 residues. V was cut by 1 base and J by 5 bases, with 8 bases left in between.

The chain is built from TRBV5-6 and TRBJ1-6; the D gene is possibly TRBD1 (6 bases). The CDR3 is made up of 17 amino acids. Germline CDR1 SGHDT, CDR2 YYEEEE. V was cut by 7 bases and J by 4 bases, with 21 bases left in between. CDR3 residues: CASGTTGRGIYNSPLHF. The DNA of the CDR3 is TGTGCCAGCGGTACAACAGGGAGGGGAATATATAATTCACCCCTCCACTTT.

V usage is TRBV5-5 and J usage is TRBJ2-7, with TRBD2 matching 7 bases. The ends lost 1 base at V and 2 bases at J; junction bases unmatched: 3. Germline CDR1 and CDR2: SGHKS and YYEKEE (reference sequence). This CDR3 has 14 residues. CDR3 nucleotides: TGTGCCAGCAGCTTGTGGGGGACTACCTACGAGCAGTACTTC. Translating it yields CASSLWGTTYEQYF.

The V gene is TRBV9, the J gene TRBJ2-7; D unresolved. Germline-derived CDR1 and CDR2 are SGDLS and YYNGEE. V lost 0 bases and J lost 4, with 17 bases in between. This CDR3 is 16 amino acids long. The CDR3 here is CASSVGDLVLGYEQYF. The CDR3 bases are TGTGCCAGCAGCGTAGGTGACTTAGTTCTCGGGTACGAGCAGTACTTC.

The chain recombines TRBV7-6 with TRBJ2-1; D is possibly TRBD2 (6 bases). The CDR3 totals 19 residues. Germline-derived CDR1 and CDR2 are SGHVS and FNYEAQ. Trimming took 4 bases from V and 0 from J, leaving 22 bases between them. CDR3: CASSSPEAGWGSSYNEQFF. CDR3 sequence (DNA): TGTGCCAGCAGCTCCCCCGAGGCGGGATGGGGAAGCTCCTACAATGAGCAGTTCTTC.

The chain joins TRBV2 to TRBJ2-6, with TRBD1 identical over 9 bases. Germline values: CDR1 SNHLY, CDR2 FYNNEI. The ends lost 7 bases at V and 3 bases at J; junction bases unmatched: 7. This CDR3 region has 16 residues. DNA of the CDR3: TGTGCCAGCATTGGGACAGGGCATGGTGGGGCCAACGTCCTGACTTTC. It codes for CASIGTGHGGANVLTF.

The chain uses TRBV3-1 (or the pseudogene TRBV3-2) and TRBJ1-5, with D perhaps TRBD1 (6 bases). The CDR3 spans 16 residues. Trimming removed 4 bases at V and 0 bases at J, with 13 bases between. CDR1 and CDR2 from the germline V gene are LGHDT and YNNKEL (reference sequence). CDR3: CASSPAGALSNQPQHF. CDR3 DNA sequence: TGTGCCAGCAGCCCTGCGGGGGCCCTTAGCAATCAGCCCCAGCATTTT.

The chain combines TRBV6-4 with TRBJ2-1; TRBD2 aligns across 7 bases. The CDR3 contains 13 residues. With 3 bases clipped from V and 7 bases from J, the junction kept 3 bases outside the gene matches. Per germline, CDR1 MRHNA and CDR2 SNTAGT. CDR3 coding DNA: TGTGCCAGCAGTGATAGGGAGGGAAATGAGCAGTTCTTC. Translation: CASSDREGNEQFF.

The chain links TRBV4-1 to TRBJ1-1; 9 nucleotides match TRBD1. There are 14 residues in the CDR3. J was trimmed by 6 bases and V by 1 base; bases with no gene match: 3. Germline CDR1 and CDR2: MGHRA and YSYEKL. CDR3 region: CASSQVTGGPEAFF. Here the CDR3 DNA reads TGCGCCAGCAGCCAAGTTACAGGGGGCCCTGAAGCTTTCTTT.